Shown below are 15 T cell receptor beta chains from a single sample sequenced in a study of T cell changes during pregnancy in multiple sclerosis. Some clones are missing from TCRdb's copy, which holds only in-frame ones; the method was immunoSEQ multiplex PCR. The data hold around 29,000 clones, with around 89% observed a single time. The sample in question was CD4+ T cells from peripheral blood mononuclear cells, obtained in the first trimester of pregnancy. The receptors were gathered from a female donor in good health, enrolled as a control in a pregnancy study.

The CDR3 loop reads CASGSLAGGPRETQYF. As DNA, the CDR3 is TGTGCCAGCGGATCACTAGCGGGAGGGCCGAGGGAGACCCAGTACTTC. The V call is TRBV5-4, the J call TRBJ2-5; 13 positions match TRBD2. In germline, CDR1 is SGHNT, CDR2 YYREEE (reference sequence). J lost 5 bases, V lost 7 bases, and 11 bases had no gene match. This CDR3 has 16 amino acids.

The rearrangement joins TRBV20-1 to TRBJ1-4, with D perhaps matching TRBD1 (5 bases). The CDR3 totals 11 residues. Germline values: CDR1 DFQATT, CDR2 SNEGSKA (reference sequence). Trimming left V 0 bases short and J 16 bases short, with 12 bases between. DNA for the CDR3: TGCAGTGCTAGAGATCCAGGGAAGCAGTTTTTT. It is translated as CSARDPGKQFF.

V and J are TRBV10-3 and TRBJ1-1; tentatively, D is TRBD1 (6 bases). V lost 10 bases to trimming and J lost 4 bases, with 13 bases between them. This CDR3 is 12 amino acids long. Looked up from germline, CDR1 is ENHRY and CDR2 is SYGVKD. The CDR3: CATRQDRTEAFF. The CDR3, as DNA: TGTGCCACCCGACAGGACCGCACTGAAGCTTTCTTT.

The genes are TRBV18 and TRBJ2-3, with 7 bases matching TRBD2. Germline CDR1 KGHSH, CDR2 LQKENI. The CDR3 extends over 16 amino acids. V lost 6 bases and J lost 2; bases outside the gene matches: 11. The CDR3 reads CASSPPAGDPTDTQYF. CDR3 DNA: TGTGCCAGCTCCCCGCCGGCGGGGGATCCCACAGATACGCAGTATTTT.

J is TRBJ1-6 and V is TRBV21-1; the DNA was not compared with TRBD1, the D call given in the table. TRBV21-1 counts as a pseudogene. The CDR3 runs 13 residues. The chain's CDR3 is CASIDREPSYVHF. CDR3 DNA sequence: TGTGCCAGCATAGACAGGGAGCCATCCTATGTCCACTTT.

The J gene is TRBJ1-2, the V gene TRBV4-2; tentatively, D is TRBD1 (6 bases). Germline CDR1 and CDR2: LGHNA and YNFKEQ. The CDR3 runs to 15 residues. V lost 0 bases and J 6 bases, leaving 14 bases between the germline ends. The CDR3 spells CASSQDAGARDGYTF. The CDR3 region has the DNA TGTGCCAGCAGCCAAGATGCGGGGGCGAGGGATGGCTACACCTTC.

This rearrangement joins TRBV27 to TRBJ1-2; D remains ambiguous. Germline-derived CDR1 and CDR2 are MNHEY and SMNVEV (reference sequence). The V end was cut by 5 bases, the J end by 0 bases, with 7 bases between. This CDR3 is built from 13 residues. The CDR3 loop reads CASSRRANYGYTF. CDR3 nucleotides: TGTGCCAGCAGTCGGAGAGCTAACTATGGCTACACCTTC.

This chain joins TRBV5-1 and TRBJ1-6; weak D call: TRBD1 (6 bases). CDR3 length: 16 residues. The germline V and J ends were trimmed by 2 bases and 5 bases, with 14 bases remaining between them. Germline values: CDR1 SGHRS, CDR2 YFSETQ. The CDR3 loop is CASSLGGREDNSPLHF. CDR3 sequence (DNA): TGCGCCAGCAGCTTAGGGGGGCGGGAGGATAATTCACCCCTCCACTTT. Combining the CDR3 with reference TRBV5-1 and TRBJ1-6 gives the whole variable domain KAGVTQTPRYLIKTRGQQVTLSCSPISGHRSVSWYQQTPGQGLQFLFEYFSETQRNKGNFPGRFSGRQFSNSRSEMNVSTLELGDSALYLCASSLGGREDNSPLHFGNGTRLTVT.

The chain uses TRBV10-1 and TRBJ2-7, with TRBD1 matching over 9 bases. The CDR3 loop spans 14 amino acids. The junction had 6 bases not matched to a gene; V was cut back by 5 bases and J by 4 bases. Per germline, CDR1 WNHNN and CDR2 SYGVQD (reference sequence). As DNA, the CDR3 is TGCGCCAGCAGTCCGGGACAGGGTATATACGAGCAGTACTTC. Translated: CASSPGQGIYEQYF.

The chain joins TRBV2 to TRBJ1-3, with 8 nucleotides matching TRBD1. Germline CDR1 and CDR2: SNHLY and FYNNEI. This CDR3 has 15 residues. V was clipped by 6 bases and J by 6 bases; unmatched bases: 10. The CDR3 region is CASSPPDREANTIYF. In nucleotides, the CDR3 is TGTGCCAGCAGCCCCCCGGACAGGGAGGCAAACACCATATATTTT.

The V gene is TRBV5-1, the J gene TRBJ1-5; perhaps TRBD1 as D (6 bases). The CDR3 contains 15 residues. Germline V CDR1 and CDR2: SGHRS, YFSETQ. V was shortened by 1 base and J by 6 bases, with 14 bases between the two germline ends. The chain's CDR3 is CASSLSGEESQPQHF. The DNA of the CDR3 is TGCGCCAGCAGCTTGTCAGGGGAAGAAAGTCAGCCCCAGCATTTT.

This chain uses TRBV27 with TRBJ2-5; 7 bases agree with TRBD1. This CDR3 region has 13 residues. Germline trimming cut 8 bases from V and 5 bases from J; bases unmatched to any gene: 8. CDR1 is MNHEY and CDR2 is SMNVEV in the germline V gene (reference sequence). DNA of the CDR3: TGTGCCAGCCGAAGACAGGGCGGGGAGACCCAGTACTTC. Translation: CASRRQGGETQYF.

The CDR3 loop reads CASSSTLTGGAWTQYF. The CDR3 nucleotides read TGTGCCAGCAGCTCTACCCTTACAGGGGGCGCGTGGACCCAGTACTTC. The genes are TRBV7-9 and TRBJ2-5, with 9 positions matching TRBD1. This CDR3 comprises 16 residues. V lost 4 bases, J lost 7 bases, and 13 bases stayed unmatched. CDR1 and CDR2 from the germline V gene are SEHNR and FQNEAQ (reference sequence).

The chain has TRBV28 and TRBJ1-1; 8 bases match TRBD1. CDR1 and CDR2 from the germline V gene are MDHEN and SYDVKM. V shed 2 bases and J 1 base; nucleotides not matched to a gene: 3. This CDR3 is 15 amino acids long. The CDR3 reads CASSLRTGWNTEAFF. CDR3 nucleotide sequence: TGTGCCAGCAGTTTAAGGACAGGGTGGAACACTGAAGCTTTCTTT.

The DNA of the CDR3 is TGTGCCAGTAGCTTAGGGGATTCGACAGCTATGAACACTGAAGCTTTCTTT. Protein sequence: CASSLGDSTAMNTEAFF. V usage is TRBV19 and J usage is TRBJ1-1, with D possibly TRBD1 on 5 matching bases. The CDR3 covers 17 residues. Germline CDR1 LNHDA, CDR2 SQIVND (reference sequence). V dropped 6 bases and J dropped 0 bases, with 20 bases sitting between them.